Listed below are T cell receptor beta chains from one sample, sequenced in a study of blood T cell repertoires in COVID-19. Libraries were prepared by immunoSEQ multiplex PCR; TCRdb keeps only in-frame clonotypes and omits some of them. The sample lists 150,000 to 200,000 clones, roughly 80% occurring once. Sequencing was carried out using PBMCs or T cells enriched from blood (not recorded which). The receptors were gathered from a man between 50 and 59 years old who had recovered from COVID-19. CDR3s include the opening cysteine and the closing phenylalanine or tryptophan. A D gene is named only where the DNA matches it firmly.

j_call d_call v_call cdr3_nt cdr3_aa
TRBJ2-3 TRBD2 TRBV7-3 TGTGCCAGCAGCTTAACAGCGGGAGCTTCGGATACGCAGTATTTT CASSLTAGASDTQYF
TRBJ2-7 TRBD1 TRBV6-6 TGTGCCAGCAGTTACGGGATGGTTGGGACAGCCGAGCAGTACTTC CASSYGMVGTAEQYF
TRBJ1-6 NA TRBV19 TGTGCCAGTAGTATAGGGGAGGGGAGCTCCTATAATTCACCCCTCCACTTT CASSIGEGSSYNSPLHF
TRBJ2-7 TRBD1 TRBV29-1 TGCAGCGTTGAAGGGGTTGGGGGACAGGGGGCCTACGAGCAGTACTTC CSVEGVGGQGAYEQYF
TRBJ2-7 NA TRBV10-3 TGTGCCATCACGGACACCCGTTCAAGCGCCTACGAGCAGTACTTC CAITDTRSSAYEQYF
TRBJ1-3 NA TRBV18 TGTGCCAGCTCACCACTGACATCGAGCTCTGGAAACACCATATATTTT CASSPLTSSSGNTIYF
TRBJ2-7 NA TRBV5-1 TGCGCCAGCAGCGATAAGTATTCTGGATGGAACTCCGGACAGACTTTCTCCTACGAGCAGTACTTC CASSDKYSGWNSGQTFSYEQYF
TRBJ2-5 NA TRBV6-5 TGTGCCAGCAGTTACGGCAGCAGGGAAGAGACCCAGTACTTC CASSYGSREETQYF
TRBJ2-1 NA TRBV5-5 TGTGCCAGCAGCTCAACCCGGCAGGGCATGAGTAGTGAGCAGTTCTTC CASSSTRQGMSSEQFF
TRBJ1-6 NA TRBV5-1 TGCGCCAGCAGCTTGCAGGGCGTCAATTCACCCCTCCACTTT CASSLQGVNSPLHF
TRBJ2-5 NA TRBV7-2 TGTGCCAGCAGCTTAGGGGCGGGGGCCCTCCGAACCCAGTACTTC CASSLGAGALRTQYF
TRBJ2-7 NA TRBV27 TGTGCCAGCAGTTTCGGGAGGGACAGATCCTACGAGCAGTACTTC CASSFGRDRSYEQYF